In this sample, the clone carrying this T cell receptor (beta chain) turned up once. Antigen: not known. CDR3 length: 9 amino acids. V was shortened by 2 bases and J by 18 bases, with 5 bases between the two germline ends. CDR1 and CDR2 from the germline V gene are MNHNS and SASEGT. The record originates from a study of T cells in Graves' hyperthyroidism and ophthalmopathy. The investigators amplified TCR beta CDR3 regions from RNA transcripts. The HTBI primer set was used in a first-round RT-PCR of the TCR CDR3. TCRdb recomputed calls from the multiplex PCR reads with MiXCR, one row per CDR3 protein. The data contain 45,000 to 75,000 distinct CDR3 sequences, less than 50% of them singletons. Individuals with ophthalmopathy presented a Clinical Activity Score of at least 3, a NOSPECS grade of at least 4 and a duration under 3 months. The study excluded patients with uncontrolled infection, other autoimmune disease, pregnancy or lactation. Using more than 7.5 ml of fresh peripheral blood, PBMCs were prepared.

Broader study findings: Blood also carried most thyroid clonotypes expanded above 0.001.

The sequenced sample consisted of blood. The TCR originated in a woman aged 25 to 45 with Graves' ophthalmopathy. The genes are TRBV6-1 and TRBJ2-6; D gene ambiguous. The CDR3 spells CASSELGTF. In nucleotides, the CDR3 is TGTGCCAGCAGTGAATTGGGGACTTTC.